These T cell receptor beta chains were read from a single sample in a study of cytomegalovirus exposure and HLA in healthy donors. Clones were read by immunoSEQ multiplex PCR, and TCRdb kept only the in-frame ones, dropping some. In the table there are 95,000 to 100,000 clones, about 77% of which are singletons. Material: PBMCs. Source of these receptors: a man in his forties or fifties in good health and CMV-seronegative. Each CDR3 is given with its conserved first and last residue. Fields, in order: clone size, V gene, D gene, J gene, CDR3 protein, CDR3 DNA. The D gene is left open where the match is weak. Clone size is given for some rows only: seen once, a few or many times, or a class if the clone is expanded.

-	TRBV5-4	TRBD1	TRBJ2-7	CASSPRTGASYEQYF	TGTGCCAGCAGCCCGAGGACAGGGGCCTCCTACGAGCAGTACTTC
few	TRBV11-2	-	TRBJ1-1	CASSSHQGLLTEAFF	TGTGCCAGCAGCTCTCATCAGGGTCTCCTCACTGAAGCTTTCTTT
-	TRBV6-6	-	TRBJ1-1	CASRVPDTEAFF	TGTGCCAGCAGAGTACCGGACACTGAAGCTTTCTTT
few	TRBV9	-	TRBJ1-2	CASSVEGVGGYTF	TGTGCCAGCAGCGTAGAGGGGGTCGGTGGCTACACCTTC
-	TRBV28	TRBD1	TRBJ1-5	CASSLSWGRGHQPQHF	TGTGCCAGCAGTTTATCTTGGGGCAGGGGGCATCAGCCCCAGCATTTT
-	TRBV5-5	TRBD1	TRBJ1-5	CASSSRTGDQPQHF	TGTGCCAGCAGCTCTCGGACAGGGGATCAGCCCCAGCATTTT
few	TRBV2	TRBD2	TRBJ2-1	CASLTSGRNEQFF	TGTGCCAGCTTGACTAGCGGGAGAAATGAGCAGTTCTTC
-	TRBV29-1	-	TRBJ2-7	CSVAALAGEQYF	TGCAGCGTTGCGGCTCTAGCCGGCGAGCAGTACTTC
-	TRBV28	TRBD2	TRBJ2-7	CASSLARTSIVWEQYF	TGTGCCAGCAGTTTAGCCCGGACTAGCATCGTCTGGGAGCAGTACTTC
-	TRBV11-3	-	TRBJ2-7	CASSLGDSYEQYF	TGTGCCAGCAGCTTAGGTGACAGCTACGAGCAGTACTTC
-	TRBV5-6	-	TRBJ1-2	CASRREGWNYGYTF	TGTGCCAGCAGGCGGGAGGGCTGGAACTATGGCTACACCTTC
-	TRBV9	TRBD1	TRBJ2-7	CASSQTWTGTPYEQYF	TGTGCCAGCAGCCAAACGTGGACAGGGACGCCGTACGAGCAGTACTTC
few	TRBV19	TRBD2	TRBJ2-7	CASSNPSGSSRYEQYF	TGTGCCAGTAGTAACCCGAGCGGGAGTTCTCGCTACGAGCAGTACTTC
-	TRBV7-6	TRBD1	TRBJ1-4	CASSPGTGGGKLFF	TGTGCCAGCAGTCCCGGGACAGGAGGTGGAAAACTGTTTTTT
-	TRBV5-6	TRBD1	TRBJ2-1	CASSQGVVSSYNEQFF	TGTGCCAGCAGTCAGGGGGTGGTCAGCTCCTACAATGAGCAGTTCTTC
-	TRBV28	TRBD1	TRBJ2-7	CASTGTGGVYEQYF	TGTGCCAGCACCGGGACAGGGGGAGTATACGAGCAGTACTTC
-	TRBV6-5	-	TRBJ2-7	CASSRGTTYEQYF	TGTGCCAGCAGCAGGGGAACCACCTACGAGCAGTACTTC
few	TRBV6-1	-	TRBJ1-5	CASMRYRDSNQPQHF	TGTGCCAGCATGAGATACAGGGATAGCAATCAGCCCCAGCATTTT
-	TRBV7-9	-	TRBJ1-6	CASSPQGQDNSPLHF	TGTGCCAGCAGCCCCCAGGGGCAGGATAATTCACCCCTCCACTTT
-	TRBV6-5	TRBD2	TRBJ2-7	CASSYSLAGSYEQYF	TGTGCCAGCAGTTACTCCCTAGCGGGCTCCTACGAGCAGTACTTC
-	TRBV6-1	-	TRBJ1-1	CASSEPVGYGGAFF	TGTGCCAGCAGTGAACCCGTCGGATATGGAGGAGCTTTCTTT
-	TRBV12-1	-	TRBJ2-1	CASSFAIAGSYNEQFF	TGTGCCAGCAGCTTTGCGATAGCGGGGTCGTACAATGAGCAGTTCTTC
few	TRBV5-6	TRBD1	TRBJ1-2	CASSLEGQRRYGYTF	TGTGCCAGCAGCTTGGAGGGACAGCGTCGCTATGGCTACACCTTC
-	TRBV5-1	-	TRBJ1-1	CASSLMAGNREAFF	TGCGCCAGCAGCTTGATGGCGGGAAACCGTGAAGCTTTCTTT
-	TRBV5-1	TRBD1	TRBJ2-1	CASSSTGTGGRSEQFF	TGCGCCAGCAGCTCCACCGGGACAGGGGGCCGGAGTGAGCAGTTCTTC
-	TRBV5-4	TRBD1	TRBJ2-1	CASSLVQGAGNEQFF	TGTGCCAGCAGCTTGGTACAGGGGGCTGGCAATGAGCAGTTCTTC
-	TRBV6-1	-	TRBJ2-7	CASRGLQAFYEQYF	TGTGCCAGCAGGGGACTTCAGGCCTTCTACGAGCAGTACTTC
-	TRBV2	-	TRBJ1-1	CASSMTGNTEAFF	TGTGCCAGCAGTATGACGGGAAACACTGAAGCTTTCTTT
once	TRBV27	-	TRBJ2-1	CASSPYQLDLYEQFF	TGTGCCAGCAGTCCATACCAACTAGATTTATATGAGCAGTTCTTC
-	TRBV28	TRBD1	TRBJ2-5	CASSLADRDIETQYF	TGTGCCAGCAGTTTAGCGGACAGGGACATAGAGACCCAGTACTTC
-	TRBV5-8	-	TRBJ1-2	CASARRTQATGYTF	TGTGCCAGCGCAAGGAGAACCCAAGCAACCGGCTACACCTTC